This T cell receptor beta chain was observed in a study of T cell responses to AZD1222 COVID-19 vaccine. Germline V gene sequence: CDR1 SGHRS, CDR2 YFSETQ. Trimming left V 1 base short and J 2 bases short, with 17 bases between. This CDR3 has 17 residues. Data came from immunoSEQ multiplex PCR; TCRdb stores just in-frame clones and leaves some out. The sample has around 100,000 clones, about 92% seen once. This material consisted of peripheral blood, taken on day 0 of AZD1222 vaccination. The sequence was obtained from an adult in good health. V usage is TRBV5-1 and J usage is TRBJ2-3, with D possibly TRBD2 on 7 matching bases. The CDR3 region has the DNA TGCGCCAGCAGCTTGCTGGGAGGGACAACAATCACAGATACGCAGTATTTT. Amino acid sequence: CASSLLGGTTITDTQYF.